This entry lists 22 T cell receptor beta chains sequenced from one sample in a study of T cells in women clearing cervical HPV infection listed by TCRdb under 2018. The method behind the library was the immunoSEQ multiplex PCR assay. TCRdb holds this immuneACCESS table with in-frame rearrangements only. Some clones are missing; in checked studies, unresolved V genes explain under half, and the rest has no known cause. The table of this sample itemizes over 25,000 clones. Jointly, the top ten make up more than 7% of the sample. The specimen was blood buffy coat. The receptor source for this set is a woman between 18 and 69 years old with a cervical HPV16 infection that either progressed to CIN3+ or cleared (not recorded which).

Note on this clone: The sequenced fragment ends 3 residues before the CDR3 boundary, so the rest is inferred from the germline J gene. V and J are TRBV2 and TRBJ2-2; 8 nucleotides line up with TRBD2. V lost 6 bases, J lost 9 bases, and 12 bases stayed unmatched. Per the germline V gene, CDR1 is SNHLY and CDR2 is FYNNEI. The CDR3 runs 15 residues. CDR3 loop: CASRDLGLAARELFF. The CDR3 bases that were read are TGTGCCAGCAGGGACCTCGGACTAGCCGCCCGGGAG.

On this clone itself: With the read ending 3 residues before the CDR3 end, the germline J gene is used to fill in that end. The J gene is TRBJ1-5, the V gene TRBV19; perhaps TRBD1 as D (5 bases). Germline-derived CDR1 and CDR2 are LNHDA and SQIVND (reference sequence). The CDR3 contains 17 residues. V was cut by 4 bases and J by 0 bases, with 16 bases left in between. CDR3 sequence reads: CASSTLDSSHSNQPQHF. The sequenced CDR3 bases are TGTGCCAGTAGTACACTCGACAGCTCTCATAGCAATCAGCCC.

Details on this clone: The read ends 3 residues early relative to the CDR3; the germline J gene fills the gap. The rearrangement uses TRBV5-1 and TRBJ1-2; TRBD1 aligns across 10 bases. This CDR3 spans 14 amino acids. Germline V gene sequence: CDR1 SGHRS, CDR2 YFSETQ. CDR3 in amino acids: CASSSGTGEYEYTF. The sequenced part of the CDR3 DNA is TGCGCCAGCAGCTCCGGGACAGGGGAATACGAG.

With regard to this clone: The read stops 3 residues short of the end of the CDR3; the missing end is completed from the germline J gene. The rearrangement joins TRBV7-7 to TRBJ2-1; weak D call: TRBD1 (6 bases). The CDR3 length is 12 residues. Trimming took off 5 bases at V and 9 bases at J, with 11 bases between the two ends. The V gene's germline CDR1 is SSHAT and CDR2 FNYEAQ (reference sequence). Partial CDR3 DNA: TGTGCCAGCAGCGCCACAGGGAGTGAG. It encodes CASSATGSE. The full CDR3 protein is CASSATGSEQFF.

Concerning this clone: The observed sequence ends 3 residues before the CDR3 terminus, with the missing tail filled in from the germline J gene. This sequence joins TRBV5-1 and TRBJ2-3; TRBD2 matches 7 bases. V shed 3 bases, J shed 5 bases, and the junction held 12 bases outside the gene matches. Germline V gene data show CDR1 as SGHRS and CDR2 as YFSETQ. The CDR3 is 16 amino acids. The CDR3 loop is CASSYAGTSVGDTQYF. The CDR3 DNA, read in part, is TGCGCCAGCAGCTACGCCGGTACTAGCGTTGGAGATACG.

As to this clone: The read stops 3 residues short of the end of the CDR3; the missing end is completed from the germline J gene. This chain joins TRBV7-9 and TRBJ2-5; D uncertain. The CDR3 totals 14 residues. In germline, CDR1 is SEHNR, CDR2 FQNEAQ (reference sequence). The CDR3 reads CASSLIDSTDTQYF. The covered CDR3 bases are TGTGCCAGCAGCTTAATTGATTCCACAGATACC.

In regard to this clone: The missing CDR3 end, 3 residues past where the read stops, is filled in from the germline J gene. The gene calls are TRBV5-1 and TRBJ1-2; 8 bases agree with TRBD1. This CDR3 is 16 amino acids long. Germline V lookup: CDR1 SGHRS, CDR2 YFSETQ. The ends lost 0 bases at V and 6 bases at J; junction bases unmatched: 10. The CDR3 sequence is CASSLGQGIGTNGYTF. The CDR3 bases that were read are TGCGCCAGCAGCTTGGGACAGGGGATCGGGACTAATGGC.

Comments on this clone: The CDR3 end lies 3 residues beyond the end of the read and is filled in from the germline J gene. The rearrangement joins TRBV3-1 (or the pseudogene TRBV3-2) to TRBJ1-4; D ambiguous. Germline lookup yields CDR1 LGHDT and CDR2 YNNKEL (reference sequence). V was cut by 0 bases and J by 3 bases, with 8 bases left in between. The CDR3 is 15 amino acids. Here the CDR3 reads CASSQDNGPNEKLFF. The sequenced part of the CDR3 DNA is TGTGCCAGCAGCCAAGATAATGGGCCTAATGAAAAA.

Turning to this clone: Read coverage stops 3 residues before the CDR3 terminus; the germline J gene supplies the remainder. The V gene is TRBV20-1, the J gene TRBJ2-1; D may be TRBD1 (6 bases). With 3 bases removed from V and 3 bases from J, the gap between germline ends came to 18 bases. Germline V gene lookup returns CDR1 DFQATT and CDR2 SNEGSKA (reference sequence). This CDR3 spans 16 amino acids. This CDR3 is CSARGVQGSDYNEQFF. The part of the CDR3 DNA that was read is TGCAGTGCTAGGGGTGTACAGGGATCGGACTACAATGAG.

As to this clone: Read sequence stops 3 residues before the CDR3 end, and the germline J gene provides the missing end. The rearrangement links TRBV12-3 or TRBV12-4 to TRBJ2-7, with 7 bases aligning to TRBD1. V was pared by 3 bases and J by 6 bases, with 5 bases of the junction left unmatched. This CDR3 is 13 amino acids long. CDR3 protein: CASSLGQNAEQYF. Partial CDR3 DNA: TGTGCCAGCAGTTTGGGACAGAACGCCGAG.

As for this clone: The DNA ends 3 residues before the CDR3 does, and the rest of the CDR3 is filled in from the germline J gene. The same CDR3 arises from other DNA sequences in this sample as well. The chain employs TRBV5-1 and TRBJ2-3, with 9 bases aligning to TRBD2. J gave up 0 bases and V 0 bases, and 5 bases lay outside the gene matches. The CDR3 extends over 17 amino acids. Germline V lookup: CDR1 SGHRS, CDR2 YFSETQ. CDR3 loop: CASSLALAGGSTDTQYF. CDR3 DNA (partial): TGCGCCAGCAGCTTGGCACTCGCGGGAGGGAGCACAGATACG.

Comment on this clone: The DNA ends 3 residues before the CDR3 does, and the rest of the CDR3 is filled in from the germline J gene. The chain couples TRBV20-1 to TRBJ2-1; 14 nucleotides align to TRBD2. From germline, CDR1 is DFQATT and CDR2 SNEGSKA (reference sequence). With V trimmed by 6 bases and J by 7 bases, 11 bases remained unmatched. The CDR3 has 16 amino acids. The part of the CDR3 DNA that was read is TGCAGTGCCAGGACTAGCGGGGGGTCCCGCTGGAATGAG. This encodes CSARTSGGSRWNE. The entire CDR3 protein is CSARTSGGSRWNEQFF.

About this clone: Read data end 3 residues before the CDR3 end; the end is taken from the germline J gene. The J gene is TRBJ1-1, the V gene TRBV27; D unresolved. Germline lookup yields CDR1 MNHEY and CDR2 SMNVEV (reference sequence). Trimming took 4 bases from V and 0 from J, leaving 9 bases between them. The CDR3 runs 14 residues. CDR3 in amino acids: CASSSVSLNTEAFF. The DNA read from the CDR3 is TGTGCCAGCAGTTCCGTTTCCCTGAACACTGAA.

A note on this clone: The read comes to an end 3 residues before the CDR3 does, leaving the germline J gene to fill in the end. J is TRBJ2-1 and V is TRBV5-1; D possibly corresponds to TRBD1 (5 bases). Trimming removed 7 bases from V and 0 bases from J, with 8 bases in between. The CDR3 sequence is 13 residues long. Germline V CDR1 and CDR2: SGHRS, YFSETQ. The sequenced part of the CDR3 DNA is TGCGCCAGCCGACAGAGCTCCTACAATGAG. Protein: CASRQSSYNE. The full CDR3 sequence reads CASRQSSYNEQFF.

About this clone itself: Read coverage stops 3 residues before the CDR3 terminus; the germline J gene supplies the remainder. This chain uses TRBV19 with TRBJ2-5, with D unclear. The CDR3 length is 14 residues. Germline assignment: CDR1 LNHDA and CDR2 SQIVND (reference sequence). The V gene lost 4 bases and the J gene lost 4 bases, with 13 bases spanning the gap. The covered CDR3 bases are TGTGCCAGTAGTAGGGTCAGGATGAGAGAGACC. Residues: CASSRVRMRET. The complete CDR3 reads CASSRVRMRETQYF.

Note on this clone: The read gets to within 3 residues of the CDR3 end, and the germline J gene fills in the rest. The chain has TRBV5-6 and TRBJ2-2, with no clear D. Trimming removed 0 bases at V and 8 bases at J, with 5 bases between. This CDR3 has 12 amino acids. Germline lookup yields CDR1 SGHDT and CDR2 YYEEEE. Partial CDR3 DNA: TGTGCCAGCAGCTTGGAGGTGGGGGAG. Its protein product is CASSLEVGE. The full-length CDR3 reads as CASSLEVGELFF.

About this clone: The read gets to within 3 residues of the CDR3 end, and the germline J gene fills in the rest. The chain joins TRBV30 to TRBJ1-2, with 10 bases matching TRBD1. Germline CDR1 GTSNPN, CDR2 SVGIG (reference sequence). CDR3 length: 16 amino acids. The V and J ends lost 2 bases and 4 bases, in that order; junction bases with no gene match: 10. CDR3 bases read: TGTGCCTGGAGTCACACGACAGGGGGCTTCTCCTATGGC. Encoded protein: CAWSHTTGGFSYG. The whole CDR3 protein reads CAWSHTTGGFSYGYTF.

Of note for this clone: The read finishes 3 residues shy of the CDR3 end, and the germline J gene is used to complete it. The chain is built from TRBV5-1 and TRBJ2-3; D is uncertain. Per the germline V gene, CDR1 is SGHRS and CDR2 is YFSETQ. Trimming left V 0 bases short and J 6 bases short, with 11 bases between. The CDR3 is 14 residues long. CDR3 residues: CASSLAQAMDTQYF. The CDR3 bases that were read are TGCGCCAGCAGCTTGGCCCAGGCGATGGATACG.

To note about this clone: The read ends 3 residues before the CDR3 terminus; that terminus is restored from the germline J gene. The chain is built from TRBV5-6 and TRBJ2-7, with 7 positions matching TRBD2. There are 14 residues in the CDR3. The germline gives CDR1 SGHDT, CDR2 YYEEEE. V lost 6 bases to trimming and J lost 6 bases; unmatched junction nucleotides: 12. CDR3: CASTTGLVGSEQYF. CDR3 DNA (partial): TGTGCCAGCACCACCGGACTAGTAGGTAGCGAG. The variable domain in full, with the rest retrieved from reference TRBV5-6 and TRBJ2-7, is DAGVTQSPTHLIKTRGQQVTLRCSPKSGHDTVSWYQQALGQGPQFIFQYYEEEERQRGNFPDRFSGHQFPNYSSELNVNALLLGDSALYLCASTTGLVGSEQYFGPGTRLTVT.

Remarks on this clone: Coverage ceases 3 residues before the CDR3 finishes, and the germline J gene fills in the end. V and J are TRBV6-7 and TRBJ1-2; the match to TRBD1 covers 7 bases. TRBV6-7 is labeled an ORF, and its function is uncertain. CDR3 size: 14 residues. After removal of 2 bases from V and 7 bases from J, the junction contained 7 bases not matched to a gene. The DNA read from the CDR3 is TGTGCCAGCAGTTACCCCCAGGGGGACTGTGGC. Protein product: CASSYPQGDCG. The entire CDR3 reads CASSYPQGDCGYTF.

Comment on this clone: Read sequence stops 3 residues before the CDR3 end, and the germline J gene provides the missing end. The genes are TRBV7-3 and TRBJ2-1, with 13 bases aligning to TRBD2. CDR1 SGHTA and CDR2 FQGTGA come from the germline V gene. The CDR3 extends over 16 amino acids. J lost 4 bases, V lost 4 bases, and 4 bases had no gene match. CDR3 sequence: CASSSGTSGVYNEQFF. Partial CDR3 DNA: TGTGCCAGCAGCTCGGGGACTAGCGGGGTATACAATGAG. Full variable domain (rest looked up from reference TRBV7-3 and TRBJ2-1): GAGVSQTPSNKVTEKGKYVELRCDPISGHTALYWYRQSLGQGPEFLIYFQGTGAADDSGLPNDRFFAVRPEGSVSTLKIQRTERGDSAVYLCASSSGTSGVYNEQFFGPGTRLTVL.

On this clone itself: Read data end 3 residues before the CDR3 end; the end is taken from the germline J gene. The V gene is TRBV7-2, the J gene TRBJ1-2; no clear D. Germline V gene data show CDR1 as SGHTA and CDR2 as FQGNSA. The CDR3 loop spans 13 amino acids. The DNA read from the CDR3 is TGTGCCAGCAGCTTAGTGTCTAGCGACGAC. Translation gives CASSLVSSDD. In full, the CDR3 reads CASSLVSSDDYTF.